This TCR beta chain was obtained from a study of blood T cell repertoires in COVID-19. Study as a whole: Nucleic acid was either cDNA or gDNA, and it came from T cells, B-cell-depleted T cells, or PBMCs.

Repertoires were generated with immunoSEQ multiplex PCR, while TCRdb's copy carries only in-frame clones and drops some. The sample records approximately 290,000 clones, around 89% being singletons. The germline V and J ends were trimmed by 4 bases and 0 bases, with 10 bases remaining between them. Germline values: CDR1 SNHLY, CDR2 FYNNEI. The length of the CDR3 is 14 residues. The specimen sequenced was peripheral blood. The J gene is TRBJ2-7, the V gene TRBV2, with D uncertain. This TCR came from a young man with acute or convalescent COVID-19. The CDR3 coding sequence is TGTGCCAGCAGTGGCGTTCCTAGCTCCTACGAGCAGTACTTC. Translated, it gives CASSGVPSSYEQYF.